This T cell receptor beta chain was found in a study of T cell changes during pregnancy in multiple sclerosis. This clone occurred a few times. The method was immunoSEQ multiplex PCR; TCRdb's version includes in-frame clones alone and lacks a portion of them. The table lists about 110,000 clones, approximately 90% of them singletons. With 0 bases removed from V and 13 bases from J, the gap between germline ends came to 7 bases. Germline V gene data show CDR1 as MNHEY and CDR2 as SMNVEV (reference sequence). There are 11 residues in the CDR3. This sequence was found in a female donor with multiple sclerosis, enrolled in a pregnancy study. Source: peripheral blood, taken after pregnancy. V usage is TRBV27 and J usage is TRBJ2-1; weak D call: TRBD2 (5 bases). The CDR3 sequence is CASSLSGRQFF. The CDR3, as DNA: TGTGCCAGCAGTTTATCGGGGAGACAGTTCTTC.